This TCR beta chain emerged from a study of cytomegalovirus exposure and HLA in healthy donors. Comments on this clone: The antigen remains unidentified.

Notes on the study in general: The authors enumerated 150 to 200 TCR beta chains as linked to cytomegalovirus.

Measured with immunoSEQ multiplex PCR; TCRdb has only the in-frame clones, and not every one. The table shows 250,000 or so clones, with nearly 90% occurring only once. Germline V gene sequence: CDR1 SEHNR, CDR2 FQNEAQ (reference sequence). The CDR3 runs to 18 residues. With 3 bases clipped from V and 7 bases from J, the junction kept 15 bases outside the gene matches. The chain recombines TRBV7-9 with TRBJ2-2; 9 bases are shared with TRBD1. The receptor was isolated from a woman under 30 in good health and CMV-seronegative. What was sequenced was PBMCs. The CDR3 DNA sequence: TGTGCCAGCAGCTTCCGACCACTACAGGGGGCACTCGGCGGGGAGCTGTTTTTT. As protein: CASSFRPLQGALGGELFF.